The present T cell receptor beta chain was sequenced within a study of shared clonotypes between healthy human individuals. Concerning this clone itself: What it binds is not known.

Produced via immunoSEQ multiplex PCR; TCRdb's table is partial and in-frame only. The repertoire consists of some 2.3 million clones, with 80% to 95% occurring once and the leading ten covering 0.39%. Trimming took off 0 bases at V and 8 bases at J, with 14 bases between the two ends. Germline V gives CDR1 GTSNPN, CDR2 SVGIG (reference sequence). CDR3 size: 15 residues. Whole-study findings and limits: Some clonotypes were shared by all four sorted-subset donors, while others were not shared. The non-shared ones had lower generation probabilities than the shared ones.

The V call is TRBV30, the J call TRBJ1-6; possibly TRBD1 for D (6 bases). Sequencing was carried out using naive CD4+ T cells from PBMCs. The subset: CD45RA+ positively selected. This receptor was obtained from a man aged 18-30 years in good health. Some clones in this sample may be carry-over from other donors' samples. The CDR3 sequence: CAWSVGQGFDSPLHF. The DNA for the CDR3 is TGTGCCTGGAGTGTAGGTCAGGGGTTTGATTCACCCCTCCACTTT.